The TCR beta chain under discussion was sequenced for a study of vaccination and CD4 T cells after COVID-19. The study's findings and limits: In median terms, SARS-CoV-2-reactive clonotypes went from approximately 21 to 40, a nonsignificant rise.

Worth noting for this clonotype: Its antigen is undetermined.

The CDR3 is 11 amino acids. In germline, CDR1 is MNHNS, CDR2 SASEGT. V was pared by 6 bases and J by 8 bases, with 8 bases between. As for treatment: approximately 10-day PBMC culture with coronavirus spike peptide pools or control peptides (ViraFEST assay). Unexposed donor CD4+ T cells predated the COVID-19 pandemic, collected 2011-2018. The assay that was used to sequence DNA from cultured CD4+ T cells was the Oncomine TCR Beta short-read assay. TCRdb re-called the PCR reads through MiXCR, storing one row per CDR3 protein. The profile shows 5,400 or so distinct CDR3 sequences, roughly two fifths of them singletons.

The receptor was isolated from a human donor in good health. The V call is TRBV6-1, the J call TRBJ1-3; D call uncertain. Sequencing was done on a sample of CD4+ T cells from blood, cultured in vitro. Here the CDR3 DNA reads TGTGCCAGCAGCCACTTCGACACCATATATTTT. Its translation: CASSHFDTIYF.